This T cell receptor (beta chain) was sequenced for a study of blood T cell repertoires in COVID-19. Study background: Samples representing acute and convalescent COVID-19 were sourced from the United States, Italy and Spain.

The germline V gene has CDR1 MNHEY and CDR2 SMNVEV (reference sequence). V lost 8 bases and J lost 3, with 14 bases in between. The CDR3 totals 13 residues. Original analysis: By means of reference gene primer amplification, nucleated cell counts were estimated. This table comes from immunoSEQ multiplex PCR, and its TCRdb copy is limited to in-frame clones, with some not included. That table is the source of V, J and clone size, and D and trimming were worked out from the DNA. Here the sample spans 30,000 to 40,000 clones, 84% being singletons. Only a few counts were recorded for this clone. One Seattle source followed patients from active infection through their disease course.

Specimen: peripheral blood. V is TRBV27 and J is TRBJ2-7; D gene unclear. The clonotype was recovered from a man aged 60 to 75 with COVID-19, enrolled during active disease. The CDR3 sequence: CASRPLPIYEQYF. The CDR3 DNA reads as TGTGCCAGCCGTCCCCTACCCATCTACGAGCAGTACTTC.